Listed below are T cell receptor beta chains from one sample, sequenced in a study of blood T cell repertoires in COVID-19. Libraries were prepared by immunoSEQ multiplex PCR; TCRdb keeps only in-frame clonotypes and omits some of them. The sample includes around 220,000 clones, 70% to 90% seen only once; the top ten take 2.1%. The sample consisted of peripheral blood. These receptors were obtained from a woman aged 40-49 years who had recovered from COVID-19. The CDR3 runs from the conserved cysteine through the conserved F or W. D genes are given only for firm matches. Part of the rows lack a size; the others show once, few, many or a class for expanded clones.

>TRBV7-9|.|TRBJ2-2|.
CASSFANTGELFF
TGTGCCAGCAGCTTCGCGAACACCGGGGAGCTGTTTTTT
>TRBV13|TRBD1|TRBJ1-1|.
CASSLAHPSRTGENGEAFF
TGTGCCAGCAGCTTAGCCCACCCCTCTCGGACAGGGGAGAATGGTGAAGCTTTCTTT
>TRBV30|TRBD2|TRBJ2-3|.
CAWTRPSGRPDTQYF
TGTGCCTGGACAAGGCCTAGCGGGAGGCCAGATACGCAGTATTTT
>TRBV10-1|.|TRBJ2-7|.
CASSETGVGVYEQYF
TGCGCCAGCAGTGAGACCGGGGTTGGGGTCTACGAGCAGTACTTC
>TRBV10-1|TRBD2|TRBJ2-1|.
CASSDVSGREKGKFF
TGCGCCAGCAGTGACGTGAGCGGGAGGGAGAAGGGAAAGTTCTTC
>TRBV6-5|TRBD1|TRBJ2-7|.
CASSFYGDREEGEQYF
TGTGCCAGCAGTTTCTACGGGGACAGGGAGGAGGGCGAGCAGTACTTC
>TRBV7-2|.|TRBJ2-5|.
CASSPGQRQETQYF
TGTGCCAGCAGCCCAGGCCAAAGGCAAGAGACCCAGTACTTC
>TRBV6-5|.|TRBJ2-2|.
CASSRRAYTGELFF
TGTGCCAGCAGTAGGAGGGCCTACACCGGGGAGCTGTTTTTT
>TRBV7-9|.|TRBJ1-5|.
CASSGRGSNQPQHF
TGTGCCAGCAGCGGCCGGGGTTCCAATCAGCCCCAGCATTTT
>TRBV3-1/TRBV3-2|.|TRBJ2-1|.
CASSPLEYNEQFF
TGTGCCAGCAGCCCGCTAGAATACAATGAGCAGTTCTTC
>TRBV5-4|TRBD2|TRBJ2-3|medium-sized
CASSLQASGGSTDTQYF
TGTGCCAGCAGCCTTCAGGCTAGCGGGGGTAGTACAGATACGCAGTATTTT
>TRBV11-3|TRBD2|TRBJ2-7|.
CASSLGLAGAYEQYF
TGTGCCAGCAGCTTAGGGCTAGCGGGAGCCTACGAGCAGTACTTC
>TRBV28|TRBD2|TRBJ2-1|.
CASSPRLAGQFF
TGTGCCAGCAGTCCCCGACTAGCCGGGCAGTTCTTC
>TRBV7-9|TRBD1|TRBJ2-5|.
CASSSPDRARETQYF
TGTGCCAGCAGCTCGCCGGACAGGGCTCGGGAGACCCAGTACTTC
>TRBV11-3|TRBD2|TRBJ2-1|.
CASSPQPGLAYEQFF
TGTGCCAGCAGCCCACAACCGGGACTAGCCTATGAGCAGTTCTTC
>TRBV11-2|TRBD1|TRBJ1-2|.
CASSLAGQGAFGGYTF
TGTGCCAGCAGCTTAGCGGGACAGGGGGCGTTTGGTGGCTACACCTTC
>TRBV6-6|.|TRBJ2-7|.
CASRWPGRYEQYF
TGTGCCAGCAGGTGGCCAGGCCGCTACGAGCAGTACTTC
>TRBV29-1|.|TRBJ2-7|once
CSVDRGSEQYF
TGCAGCGTTGACAGAGGGAGCGAGCAGTACTTC
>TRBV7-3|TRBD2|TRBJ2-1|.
CASSLPGLADNEQFF
TGTGCCAGCAGCCTTCCGGGACTAGCGGACAATGAGCAGTTCTTC
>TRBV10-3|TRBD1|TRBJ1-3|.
CAISDWGQPGNTIYF
TGTGCCATCAGTGACTGGGGACAGCCTGGAAACACCATATATTTT
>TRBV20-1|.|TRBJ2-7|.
CSARDQYEQYF
TGCAGTGCTAGAGATCAGTACGAGCAGTACTTC
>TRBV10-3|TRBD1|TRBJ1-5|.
CAISEEDRGNQPQHF
TGTGCCATCAGTGAAGAGGACAGGGGCAATCAGCCCCAGCATTTT
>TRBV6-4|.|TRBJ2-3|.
CASSRDTPDTQYF
TGTGCCAGCAGTCGGGATACCCCAGATACGCAGTATTTT
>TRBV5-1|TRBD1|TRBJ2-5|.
CASSLVQGARKTQYF
TGCGCCAGCAGCTTGGTACAGGGGGCGCGGAAGACCCAGTACTTC
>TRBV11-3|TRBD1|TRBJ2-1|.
CASSSEDRNEQFF
TGTGCCAGCAGCTCCGAGGACAGGAATGAGCAGTTCTTC
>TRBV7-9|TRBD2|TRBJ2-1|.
CASSFSSGRLGNEQFF
TGTGCCAGCAGCTTTTCTAGCGGGAGGTTAGGAAATGAGCAGTTCTTC
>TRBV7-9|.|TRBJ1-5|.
CASSLSGQSNQPQHF
TGTGCCAGCAGCTTATCCGGACAAAGCAATCAGCCCCAGCATTTT
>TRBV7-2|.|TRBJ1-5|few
CASSPGGSQPQHF
TGTGCCAGCAGCCCAGGAGGGAGTCAGCCCCAGCATTTT
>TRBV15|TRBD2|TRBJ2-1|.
CATSGSHYYNEQFF
TGTGCCACAAGCGGGAGCCATTACTACAATGAGCAGTTCTTC
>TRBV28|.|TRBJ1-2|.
CASRVFGDGYTF
TGTGCCAGCAGAGTTTTCGGGGATGGCTACACCTTC
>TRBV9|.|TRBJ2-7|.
CASSVKGVGYEQYF
TGTGCCAGCAGCGTAAAGGGAGTGGGGTACGAGCAGTACTTC
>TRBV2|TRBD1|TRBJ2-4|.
CASSATGTGENIQYF
TGTGCCAGCAGTGCTACCGGGACAGGGGAAAACATTCAGTACTTC